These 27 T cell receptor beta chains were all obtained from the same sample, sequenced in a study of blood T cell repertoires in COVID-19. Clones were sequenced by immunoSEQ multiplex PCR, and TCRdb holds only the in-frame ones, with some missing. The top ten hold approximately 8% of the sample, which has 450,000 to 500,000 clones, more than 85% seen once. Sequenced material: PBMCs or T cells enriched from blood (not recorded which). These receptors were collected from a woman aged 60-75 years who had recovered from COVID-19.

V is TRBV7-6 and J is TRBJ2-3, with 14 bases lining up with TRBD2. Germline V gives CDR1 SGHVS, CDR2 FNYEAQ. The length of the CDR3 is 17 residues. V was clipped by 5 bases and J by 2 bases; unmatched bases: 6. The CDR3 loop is CASSTGLAGDYTDTQYF. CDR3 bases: TGTGCCAGCAGCACGGGACTAGCGGGGGATTACACAGATACGCAGTATTTT.

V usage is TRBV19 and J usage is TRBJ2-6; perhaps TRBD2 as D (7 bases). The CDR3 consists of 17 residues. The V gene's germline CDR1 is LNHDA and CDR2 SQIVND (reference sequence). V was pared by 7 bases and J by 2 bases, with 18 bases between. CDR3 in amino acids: CASKGGVDGAGANVLTF. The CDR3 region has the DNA TGTGCCAGTAAGGGGGGGGTTGACGGTGCTGGGGCCAACGTCCTGACTTTC.

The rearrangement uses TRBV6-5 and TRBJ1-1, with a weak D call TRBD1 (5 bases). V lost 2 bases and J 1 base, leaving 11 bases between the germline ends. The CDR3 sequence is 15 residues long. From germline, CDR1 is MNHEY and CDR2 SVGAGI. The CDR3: CASSYASTANTEAFF. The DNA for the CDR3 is TGTGCCAGCAGTTACGCGTCGACAGCGAACACTGAAGCTTTCTTT.

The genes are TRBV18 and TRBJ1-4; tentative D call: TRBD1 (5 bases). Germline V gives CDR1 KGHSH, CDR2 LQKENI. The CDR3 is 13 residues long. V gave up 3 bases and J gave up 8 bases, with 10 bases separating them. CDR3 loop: CASSPGLREKLFF. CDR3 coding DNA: TGTGCCAGCTCACCGGGACTTAGGGAAAAACTGTTTTTT.

The CDR3 reads CASSLRDRDYEQFF. CDR3 DNA: TGTGCCAGCTCATTAAGGGACAGGGATTACGAGCAGTTCTTC. The chain uses TRBV18 and TRBJ2-1; 9 bases match TRBD1. The junction had 9 bases not matched to a gene; V was cut back by 5 bases and J by 10 bases. In germline, CDR1 is KGHSH, CDR2 LQKENI. The CDR3 totals 14 residues. Full variable domain (outside the CDR3, taken from reference TRBV18 and TRBJ2-1): NAGVMQNPRHLVRRRGQEARLRCSPMKGHSHVYWYRQLPEEGLKFMVYLQKENIIDESGMPKERFSAEFPKEGPSILRIQQVVRGDSAAYFCASSLRDRDYEQFFGPGTRLTVL.

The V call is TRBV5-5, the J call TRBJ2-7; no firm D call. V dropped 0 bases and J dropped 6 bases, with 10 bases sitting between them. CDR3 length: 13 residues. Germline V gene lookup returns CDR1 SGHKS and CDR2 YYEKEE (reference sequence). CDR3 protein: CASSLAPGREQYF. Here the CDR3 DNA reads TGTGCCAGCAGCTTGGCGCCCGGTCGCGAGCAGTACTTC.

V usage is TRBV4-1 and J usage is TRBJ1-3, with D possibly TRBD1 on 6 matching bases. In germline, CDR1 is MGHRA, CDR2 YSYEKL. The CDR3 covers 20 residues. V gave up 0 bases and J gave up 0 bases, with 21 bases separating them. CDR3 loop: CASSQDGGRRTQFSGNTIYF. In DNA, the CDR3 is TGCGCCAGCAGCCAAGATGGGGGCCGTAGGACTCAGTTCTCTGGAAACACCATATATTTT.

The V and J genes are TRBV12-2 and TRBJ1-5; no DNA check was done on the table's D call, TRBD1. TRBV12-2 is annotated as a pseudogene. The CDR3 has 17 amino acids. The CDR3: CASRLKQGRYSNQPQHF. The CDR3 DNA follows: TGTGCAAGTCGCTTAAAGCAGGGCCGCTATAGCAATCAGCCCCAGCATTTT.

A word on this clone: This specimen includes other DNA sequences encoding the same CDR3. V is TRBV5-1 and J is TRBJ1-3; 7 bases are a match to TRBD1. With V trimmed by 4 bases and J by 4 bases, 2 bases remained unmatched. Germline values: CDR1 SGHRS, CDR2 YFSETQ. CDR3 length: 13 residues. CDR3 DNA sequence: TGCGCCAGCAGCCAGGGACAGGGAAACACCATATATTTT. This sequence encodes CASSQGQGNTIYF. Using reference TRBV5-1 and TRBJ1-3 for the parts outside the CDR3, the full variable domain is KAGVTQTPRYLIKTRGQQVTLSCSPISGHRSVSWYQQTPGQGLQFLFEYFSETQRNKGNFPGRFSGRQFSNSRSEMNVSTLELGDSALYLCASSQGQGNTIYFGEGSWLTVV.

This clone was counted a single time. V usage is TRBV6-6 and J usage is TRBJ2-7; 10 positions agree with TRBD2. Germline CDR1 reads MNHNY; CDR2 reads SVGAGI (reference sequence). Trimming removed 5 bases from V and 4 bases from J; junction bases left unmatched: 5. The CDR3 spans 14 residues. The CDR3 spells CASSTASGGYEQYF. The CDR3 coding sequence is TGTGCCAGCAGTACGGCTAGCGGGGGTTACGAGCAGTACTTC.

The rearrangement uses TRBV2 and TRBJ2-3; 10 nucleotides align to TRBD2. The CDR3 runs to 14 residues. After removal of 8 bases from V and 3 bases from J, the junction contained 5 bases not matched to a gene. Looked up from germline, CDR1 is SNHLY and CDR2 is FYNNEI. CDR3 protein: CASLGLAVTDTQYF. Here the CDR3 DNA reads TGTGCCAGCCTCGGACTAGCGGTTACAGATACGCAGTATTTT.

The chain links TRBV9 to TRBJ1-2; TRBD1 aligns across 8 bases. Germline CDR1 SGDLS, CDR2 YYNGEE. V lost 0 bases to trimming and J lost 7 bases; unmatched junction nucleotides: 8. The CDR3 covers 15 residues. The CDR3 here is CASSVGGQGALGYTF. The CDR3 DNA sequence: TGTGCCAGCAGCGTAGGAGGGCAGGGGGCGCTTGGCTACACCTTC.

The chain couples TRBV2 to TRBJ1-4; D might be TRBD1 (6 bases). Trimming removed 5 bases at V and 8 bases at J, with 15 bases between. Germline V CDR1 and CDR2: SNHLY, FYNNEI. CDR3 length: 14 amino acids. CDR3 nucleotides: TGTGCCAGCAGTCTGGACAGTATCGGGGAAAAACTGTTTTTT. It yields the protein CASSLDSIGEKLFF.

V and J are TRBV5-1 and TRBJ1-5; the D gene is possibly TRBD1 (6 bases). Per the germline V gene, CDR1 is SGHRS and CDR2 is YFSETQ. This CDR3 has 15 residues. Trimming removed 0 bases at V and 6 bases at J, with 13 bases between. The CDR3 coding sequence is TGCGCCAGCAGCTTGGGTGGGGGCGCGGGTCAGCCCCAGCATTTT. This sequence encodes CASSLGGGAGQPQHF.

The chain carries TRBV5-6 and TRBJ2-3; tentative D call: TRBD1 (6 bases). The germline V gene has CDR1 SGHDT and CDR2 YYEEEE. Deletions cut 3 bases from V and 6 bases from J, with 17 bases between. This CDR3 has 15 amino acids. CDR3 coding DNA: TGTGCCAGCAGCTCGCAGGGGACGGCGCGGGATACGCAGTATTTT. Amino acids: CASSSQGTARDTQYF.

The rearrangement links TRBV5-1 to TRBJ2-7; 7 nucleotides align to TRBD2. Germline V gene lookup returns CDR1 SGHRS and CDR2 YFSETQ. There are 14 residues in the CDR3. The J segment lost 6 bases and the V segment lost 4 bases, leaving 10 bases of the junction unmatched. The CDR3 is CASSAGTIPVEQYV. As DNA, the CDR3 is TGCGCCAGCAGCGCCGGGACTATACCCGTCGAGCAGTACGTC.

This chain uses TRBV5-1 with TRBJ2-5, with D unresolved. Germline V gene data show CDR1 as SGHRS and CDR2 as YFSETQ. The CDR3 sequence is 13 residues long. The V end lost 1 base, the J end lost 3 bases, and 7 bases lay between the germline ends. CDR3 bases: TGCGCCAGCAGCTTGCTAGAGGAAGAGACCCAGTACTTC. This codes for CASSLLEEETQYF.

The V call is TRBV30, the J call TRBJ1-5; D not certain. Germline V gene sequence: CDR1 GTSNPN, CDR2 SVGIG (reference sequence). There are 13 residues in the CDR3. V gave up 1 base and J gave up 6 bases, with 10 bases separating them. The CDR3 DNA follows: TGTGCCTGGAGTGATACCGGTGGTCAGCCCCAGCATTTT. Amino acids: CAWSDTGGQPQHF.

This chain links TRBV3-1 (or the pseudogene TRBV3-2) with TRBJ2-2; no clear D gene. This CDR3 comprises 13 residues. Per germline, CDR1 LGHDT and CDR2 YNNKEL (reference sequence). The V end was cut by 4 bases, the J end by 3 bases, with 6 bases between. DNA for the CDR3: TGTGCCAGCAGCCCCCCGGACACCGGGGAGCTGTTTTTT. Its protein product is CASSPPDTGELFF.

The CDR3 loop is CASSERGGQPQHF. DNA of the CDR3: TGTGCCAGCAGTGAACGGGGTGGTCAGCCCCAGCATTTT. The rearrangement uses TRBV2 and TRBJ1-5; D call uncertain. CDR3 length: 13 residues. Germline CDR1 reads SNHLY; CDR2 reads FYNNEI. Trimming shortened V by 2 bases and J by 6 bases, and 8 bases separated the two germline ends.

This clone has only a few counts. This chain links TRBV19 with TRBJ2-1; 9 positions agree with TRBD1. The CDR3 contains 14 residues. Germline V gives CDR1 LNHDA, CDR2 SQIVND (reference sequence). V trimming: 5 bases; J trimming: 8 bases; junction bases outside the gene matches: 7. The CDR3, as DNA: TGTGCCAGTAGTCTCCGGGACAGGGATGATGAGCAGTTCTTC. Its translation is CASSLRDRDDEQFF.

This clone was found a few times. The CDR3 here is CASSFSGGDTDTQYF. The DNA for the CDR3 is TGTGCCAGCAGCTTTAGCGGGGGGGACACAGATACGCAGTATTTT. V usage is TRBV7-2 and J usage is TRBJ2-3, with TRBD2 identical over 11 bases. After removal of 3 bases from V and 2 bases from J, the junction contained 1 base not matched to a gene. The CDR3 has 15 residues. Germline CDR1 and CDR2: SGHTA and FQGNSA.

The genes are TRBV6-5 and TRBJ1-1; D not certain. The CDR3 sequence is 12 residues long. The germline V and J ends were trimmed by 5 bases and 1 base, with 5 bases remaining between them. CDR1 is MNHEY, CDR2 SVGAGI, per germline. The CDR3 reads CASSPRNTEAFF. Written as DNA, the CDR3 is TGTGCCAGCAGTCCCAGGAACACTGAAGCTTTCTTT.

In DNA, the CDR3 is TGTGCCAGCAGCCGAGGGGGCTCTGGGGCCAACGTCCTGACTTTC. Translating gives CASSRGGSGANVLTF. This chain joins TRBV3-1 (or the pseudogene TRBV3-2) and TRBJ2-6, with D possibly TRBD1 on 6 matching bases. This CDR3 is 15 amino acids long. The ends were cut back, 4 bases at V and 0 bases at J, with 7 bases in the middle. Germline values: CDR1 LGHDT, CDR2 YNNKEL (reference sequence).

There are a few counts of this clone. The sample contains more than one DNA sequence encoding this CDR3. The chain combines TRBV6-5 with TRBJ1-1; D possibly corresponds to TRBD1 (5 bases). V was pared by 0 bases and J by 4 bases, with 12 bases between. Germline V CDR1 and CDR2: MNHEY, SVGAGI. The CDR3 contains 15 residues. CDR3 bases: TGTGCCAGCAGTTACTCGACGGGGGTGGGCACTGAAGCTTTCTTT. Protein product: CASSYSTGVGTEAFF.

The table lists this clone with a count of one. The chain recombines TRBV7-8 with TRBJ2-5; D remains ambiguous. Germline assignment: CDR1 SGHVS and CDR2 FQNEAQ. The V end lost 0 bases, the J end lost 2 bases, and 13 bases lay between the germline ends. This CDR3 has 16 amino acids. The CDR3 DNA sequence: TGTGCCAGCAGCTTAGCGCGGTTACCGAGGCAAGAGACCCAGTACTTC. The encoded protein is CASSLARLPRQETQYF.

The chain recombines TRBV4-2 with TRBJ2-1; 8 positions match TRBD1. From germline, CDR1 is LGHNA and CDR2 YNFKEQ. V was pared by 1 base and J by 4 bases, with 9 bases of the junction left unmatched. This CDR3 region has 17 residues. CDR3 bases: TGTGCCAGCAGCCAAGGGGGGACAGGTACCCCTTACAATGAGCAGTTCTTC. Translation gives CASSQGGTGTPYNEQFF.